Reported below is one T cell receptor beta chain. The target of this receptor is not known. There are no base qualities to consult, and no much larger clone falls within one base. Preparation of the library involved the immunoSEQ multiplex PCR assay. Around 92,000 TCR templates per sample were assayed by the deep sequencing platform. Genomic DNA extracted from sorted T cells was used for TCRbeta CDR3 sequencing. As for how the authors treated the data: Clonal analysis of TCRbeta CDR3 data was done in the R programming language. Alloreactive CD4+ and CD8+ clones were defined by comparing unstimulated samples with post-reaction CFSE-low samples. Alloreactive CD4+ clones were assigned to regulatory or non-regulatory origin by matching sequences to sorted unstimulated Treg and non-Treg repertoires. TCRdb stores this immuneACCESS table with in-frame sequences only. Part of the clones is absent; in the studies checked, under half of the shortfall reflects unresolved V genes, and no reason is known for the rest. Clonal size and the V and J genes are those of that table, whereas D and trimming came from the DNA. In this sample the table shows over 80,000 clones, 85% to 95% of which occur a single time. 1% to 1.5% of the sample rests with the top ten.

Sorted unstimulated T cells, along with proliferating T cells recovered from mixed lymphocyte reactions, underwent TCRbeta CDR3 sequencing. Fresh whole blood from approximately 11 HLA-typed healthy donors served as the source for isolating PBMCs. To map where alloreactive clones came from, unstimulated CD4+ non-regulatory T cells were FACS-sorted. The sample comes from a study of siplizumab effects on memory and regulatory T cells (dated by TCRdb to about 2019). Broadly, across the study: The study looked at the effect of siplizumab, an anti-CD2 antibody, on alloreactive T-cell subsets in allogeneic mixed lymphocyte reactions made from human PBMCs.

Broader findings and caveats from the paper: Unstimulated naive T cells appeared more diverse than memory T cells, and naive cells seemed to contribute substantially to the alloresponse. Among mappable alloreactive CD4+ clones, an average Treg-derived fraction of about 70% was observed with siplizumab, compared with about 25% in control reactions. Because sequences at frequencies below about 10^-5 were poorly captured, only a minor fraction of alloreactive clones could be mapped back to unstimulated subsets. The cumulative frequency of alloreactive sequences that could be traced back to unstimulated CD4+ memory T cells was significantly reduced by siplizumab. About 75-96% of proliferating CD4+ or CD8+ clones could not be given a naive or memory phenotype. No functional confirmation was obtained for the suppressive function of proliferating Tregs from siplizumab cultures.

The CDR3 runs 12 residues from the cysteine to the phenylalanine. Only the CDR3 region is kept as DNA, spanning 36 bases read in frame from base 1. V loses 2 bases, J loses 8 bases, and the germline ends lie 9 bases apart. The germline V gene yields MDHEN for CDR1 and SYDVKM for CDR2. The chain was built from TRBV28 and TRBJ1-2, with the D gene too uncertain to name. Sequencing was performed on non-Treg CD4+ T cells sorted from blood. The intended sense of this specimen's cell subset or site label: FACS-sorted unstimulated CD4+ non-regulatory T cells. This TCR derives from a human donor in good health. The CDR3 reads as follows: CASSLRLWGYTF. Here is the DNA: TGTGCCAGCAGTTTACGGCTTTGGGGCTACACCTTC.